This T cell receptor (beta chain) was sequenced during a study of blood T cells in healthy people across ages. Each sample yielded at least 6 million isolated PBMCs. For the second PCR, which ran for 7 to 11 cycles, a sample-barcoded 5' primer and a J-beta primer mix were used. TCRdb recomputed calls from the 5' RACE reads with MiXCR, one row per CDR3 protein. The sample lists hundreds of thousands of distinct CDR3 sequences, less than 35% seen once, with around 16% in the top ten. This CDR3 is 16 amino acids long. V shed 3 bases and J 0 bases; nucleotides not matched to a gene: 6. This clonotype was seen repeatedly, ten times or more.

The sequenced sample consisted of blood. The receptor's source is a woman over 75 in good health. V usage is TRBV12-3 or TRBV12-4 and J usage is TRBJ2-7; 9 bases fit TRBD2. The CDR3 spells CASSLRLRGGSYEQYF. Here the CDR3 DNA reads TGTGCCAGCAGTTTGCGCCTGCGGGGGGGCTCCTACGAGCAGTACTTC.